The next 21 T cell receptor beta chains were all read from a single sample in a study of blood T cell repertoires in COVID-19 (dated by TCRdb to 2018 to 2021). Library preparation employed the immunoSEQ multiplex PCR assay. TCRdb took this table from immuneACCESS and kept in-frame rearrangements with V and J called. Such tables lack part of the clones; where checked against another copy, unresolved V genes explain under half of the gap, and the rest is unexplained. The sample has about 400,000 clones on record, around 87% of them singletons. In total, the top ten clones hold about 10% of the sample. The sequencing input was PBMCs or T cells enriched from blood (not recorded which). The receptors here all came from a woman aged 45-65 years who had recovered from COVID-19.

This sequence joins TRBV7-8 and TRBJ1-4; 9 bases are a match to TRBD1. Germline V gene sequence: CDR1 SGHVS, CDR2 FQNEAQ. V was pared by 3 bases and J by 0 bases, with 5 bases of the junction left unmatched. The length of the CDR3 is 17 residues. CDR3 residues: CASSLGQGLATNEKLFF. In DNA form, the CDR3 reads TGTGCCAGCAGCTTGGGACAGGGACTCGCAACTAATGAAAAACTGTTTTTT.

The chain employs TRBV19 and TRBJ2-1; 7 bases line up with TRBD1. The CDR3 length is 13 residues. Germline V CDR1 and CDR2: LNHDA, SQIVND (reference sequence). J lost 7 bases, V lost 5 bases, and 5 bases had no gene match. CDR3 sequence reads: CASSPQGENEQFF. CDR3 nucleotide sequence: TGTGCCAGTAGTCCGCAGGGGGAGAATGAGCAGTTCTTC.

The chain has TRBV12-3 or TRBV12-4 and TRBJ1-2, with 8 bases matching TRBD1. The CDR3 sequence is 11 residues long. The V and J ends lost 6 bases and 9 bases, in that order; junction bases with no gene match: 3. The CDR3 region is CASRRTGSYTF. As DNA, the CDR3 is TGTGCCAGCAGGAGGACAGGGAGCTACACCTTC.

This clone showed up just once. The chain uses TRBV27 and TRBJ2-7, with TRBD1 as a possible D gene (5 bases). V lost 8 bases and J 3 bases, leaving 14 bases between the germline ends. Germline V gene sequence: CDR1 MNHEY, CDR2 SMNVEV (reference sequence). The CDR3 has 13 residues. The CDR3 here is CASRRQTNYEQYF. The CDR3 DNA reads as TGTGCCAGCCGGAGACAGACCAACTACGAGCAGTACTTC.

The chain joins TRBV27 to TRBJ1-1; 11 positions agree with TRBD1. The CDR3 length is 13 residues. Germline V gives CDR1 MNHEY, CDR2 SMNVEV (reference sequence). The junction had 3 bases not matched to a gene; V was cut back by 5 bases and J by 7 bases. CDR3 residues: CASSGQGASEAFF. The CDR3 DNA sequence: TGTGCCAGCAGTGGACAGGGGGCCAGTGAAGCTTTCTTT.

The chain is built from TRBV11-2 and TRBJ1-3; 7 nucleotides agree with TRBD1. Germline V gene lookup returns CDR1 SGHAT and CDR2 FQNNGV. This CDR3 spans 16 amino acids. Trimming cost V 1 base and J 2 bases; bases outside gene matches: 5. The CDR3 region is CASSLGVTGPGNTIYF. DNA of the CDR3: TGTGCCAGCAGCTTAGGTGTGACAGGGCCTGGAAACACCATATATTTT.

The J gene is TRBJ1-4, the V gene TRBV20-1, with TRBD1 matching 7 bases. Germline lookup yields CDR1 DFQATT and CDR2 SNEGSKA (reference sequence). The CDR3 length is 11 residues. With 4 bases clipped from V and 8 bases from J, the junction kept 1 base outside the gene matches. CDR3 coding DNA: TGCAGTGCTACGGACAGGGAAAAACTGTTTTTT. This encodes CSATDREKLFF.

This chain uses TRBV27 with TRBJ2-1; a weak D match, TRBD2 (6 bases). This CDR3 comprises 15 residues. The ends were cut back, 6 bases at V and 2 bases at J, with 14 bases in the middle. In germline, CDR1 is MNHEY, CDR2 SMNVEV (reference sequence). The CDR3 DNA is TGTGCCAGCAGACTTCACGCGGGGCCCTACAATGAGCAGTTCTTC. Protein: CASRLHAGPYNEQFF.

This chain connects TRBV4-3 to TRBJ2-2, with 8 bases lining up with TRBD1. The ends lost 4 bases at V and 2 bases at J; junction bases unmatched: 3. There are 15 residues in the CDR3. CDR1 is LGHNA and CDR2 is YSLEER in the germline V gene. CDR3 DNA sequence: TGCGCCAGCAGCCGGGACAGGACTAACACCGGGGAGCTGTTTTTT. Translated, it gives CASSRDRTNTGELFF.

In the case of this clone: Within the sample, other DNA sequences also encode this same CDR3. The rearrangement uses TRBV4-2 and TRBJ2-5, with 7 bases identical to TRBD1. Germline assignment: CDR1 LGHNA and CDR2 YNFKEQ. The CDR3 runs 13 residues. J was trimmed by 5 bases and V by 0 bases; bases with no gene match: 0. DNA of the CDR3: TGTGCCAGCAGCCAAGAAGGGGGCGAGACCCAGTACTTC. The encoded protein is CASSQEGGETQYF.

This chain uses TRBV30 with TRBJ2-7, with D perhaps TRBD1 (5 bases). This CDR3 is built from 13 residues. Germline V lookup: CDR1 GTSNPN, CDR2 SVGIG (reference sequence). The germline V and J ends were trimmed by 0 bases and 3 bases, with 9 bases remaining between them. This chain's CDR3 is CAWSVRQNYEQYF. Written as DNA, the CDR3 is TGTGCCTGGAGTGTACGACAGAACTACGAGCAGTACTTC.

This chain connects TRBV21-1 to TRBJ2-7; the table's TRBD2 call for D was not verified on the DNA. TRBV21-1 is a pseudogene locus. The length of the CDR3 is 13 residues. The CDR3: CASSDRDWREQYF. In nucleotides, the CDR3 is TGTGCCAGCAGCGACCGGGACTGGCGCGAGCAGTACTTC.

The chain uses TRBV7-9 and TRBJ1-2; a possible D gene is TRBD1 (6 bases). Per germline, CDR1 SEHNR and CDR2 FQNEAQ (reference sequence). Trimming left V 5 bases short and J 0 bases short, with 16 bases between. The length of the CDR3 is 16 residues. As DNA, the CDR3 is TGTGCCAGCAGCCAATCCCAAGGGGGTACTAACTATGGCTACACCTTC. Protein sequence: CASSQSQGGTNYGYTF. The full variable domain, rest sourced from reference TRBV7-9 and TRBJ1-2, is DTGVSQNPRHKITKRGQNVTFRCDPISEHNRLYWYRQTLGQGPEFLTYFQNEAQLEKSRLLSDRFSAERPKGSFSTLEIQRTEQGDSAMYLCASSQSQGGTNYGYTFGSGTRLTVV.

The V and J genes are TRBV24-1 and TRBJ1-5, with D unclear. The CDR3 extends over 16 amino acids. Trimming pared 3 bases from V and 5 bases from J, leaving 16 bases between. Per the germline V gene, CDR1 is KGHDR and CDR2 is SFDVKD. The CDR3 region has the DNA TGTGCCACCAGTGATCCAACTCAAGGGAGTCATCAGCCCCAGCATTTT. Amino acid sequence: CATSDPTQGSHQPQHF.

The V gene is TRBV28, the J gene TRBJ1-6, with 10 bases lining up with TRBD1. The germline gives CDR1 MDHEN, CDR2 SYDVKM. V was clipped by 5 bases and J by 7 bases; unmatched bases: 11. The CDR3 has 17 amino acids. CDR3 nucleotides: TGTGCCAGCAGTGTACTCCGGACAGGGGGTGGCAATTCACCCCTCCACTTT. Its protein product is CASSVLRTGGGNSPLHF.

The V and J genes are TRBV30 and TRBJ1-5; D uncertain. The CDR3 loop spans 13 amino acids. With 2 bases removed from V and 0 bases from J, the gap between germline ends came to 5 bases. In germline, CDR1 is GTSNPN, CDR2 SVGIG (reference sequence). The CDR3 is CAWSRASNQPQHF. The DNA for the CDR3 is TGTGCCTGGAGTCGCGCTAGCAATCAGCCCCAGCATTTT.

The chain is built from TRBV19 and TRBJ2-1, with 11 bases fitting TRBD2. Per the germline V gene, CDR1 is LNHDA and CDR2 is SQIVND (reference sequence). This CDR3 contains 15 residues. Trimming took 0 bases from V and 6 from J; bases not matched to a gene: 1. This CDR3 reads CASSIDLAGGNEQFF. The CDR3 DNA is TGTGCCAGTAGTATAGACCTAGCGGGGGGCAATGAGCAGTTCTTC.

The rearrangement uses TRBV7-9 and TRBJ2-1, with 9 bases that match TRBD1. The CDR3 spans 19 residues. V shed 6 bases and J 2 bases; nucleotides not matched to a gene: 17. Germline lookup yields CDR1 SEHNR and CDR2 FQNEAQ (reference sequence). CDR3 coding DNA: TGTGCCAGCAGACCCACCGGAACCAGACAGGGGGGCACCTACAATGAGCAGTTCTTC. Protein product: CASRPTGTRQGGTYNEQFF.

The CDR3 DNA is TGCGCCAGCAGCTTGATTAGGGGGCAGGGAGGCGAGCAGTACTTC. It codes for CASSLIRGQGGEQYF. The chain recombines TRBV5-1 with TRBJ2-7, with D possibly being TRBD1 (7 bases). V lost 1 base and J 6 bases, leaving 17 bases between the germline ends. In germline, CDR1 is SGHRS, CDR2 YFSETQ. The CDR3 is 15 amino acids.

This clone was observed a single time. The chain links TRBV10-2 to TRBJ2-2; TRBD1 might be the D (5 bases). V lost 8 bases, J lost 3 bases, and 13 bases lay in between. The germline gives CDR1 WSHSY, CDR2 SAAADI. CDR3 length: 14 residues. The CDR3, as DNA: TGCGCCAGCGGAGTTCGCAGGGACACCGGGGAGCTGTTTTTT. Its translation: CASGVRRDTGELFF.

The chain carries TRBV28 and TRBJ1-2; the match to TRBD1 covers 7 bases. Losses at the gene ends were 7 bases for V and 2 bases for J; bases not matched to a gene: 7. The germline gives CDR1 MDHEN, CDR2 SYDVKM. This CDR3 region has 14 residues. The CDR3 spells CASIPGQSNYGYTF. Written as DNA, the CDR3 is TGTGCCAGCATACCGGGACAGAGCAACTATGGCTACACCTTC.